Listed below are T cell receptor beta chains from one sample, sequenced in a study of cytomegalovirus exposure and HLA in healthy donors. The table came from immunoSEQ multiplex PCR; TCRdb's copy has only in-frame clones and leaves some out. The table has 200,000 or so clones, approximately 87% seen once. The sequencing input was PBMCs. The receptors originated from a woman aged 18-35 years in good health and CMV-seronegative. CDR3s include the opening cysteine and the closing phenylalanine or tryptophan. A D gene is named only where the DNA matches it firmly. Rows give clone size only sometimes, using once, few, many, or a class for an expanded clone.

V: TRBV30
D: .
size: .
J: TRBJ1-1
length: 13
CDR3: CAWGRGRSTEAFF
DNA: TGTGCCTGGGGTAGAGGCAGAAGCACTGAAGCTTTCTTT

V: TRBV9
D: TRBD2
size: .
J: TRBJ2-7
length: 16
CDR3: CASSPRGSGGTYEQYF
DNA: TGTGCCAGCAGCCCCCGTGGTAGCGGGGGCACCTACGAGCAGTACTTC

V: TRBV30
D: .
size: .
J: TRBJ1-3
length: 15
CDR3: CAWSVQDRSGNTIYF
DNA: TGTGCCTGGAGTGTACAGGATCGCTCTGGAAACACCATATATTTT

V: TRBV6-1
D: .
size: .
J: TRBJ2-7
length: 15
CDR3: CASSEPGGPSYEQYF
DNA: TGTGCCAGCAGTGAACCCGGGGGCCCCTCCTACGAGCAGTACTTC

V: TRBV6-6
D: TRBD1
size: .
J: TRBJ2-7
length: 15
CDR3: CASSYGGQGAAEQYF
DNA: TGTGCCAGCAGTTACGGGGGACAGGGGGCGGCCGAGCAGTACTTC

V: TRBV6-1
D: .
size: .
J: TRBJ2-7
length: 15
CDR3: CASSNRDSSSYEQYF
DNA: TGTGCCAGCAGCAACCGGGACTCCAGCTCCTACGAGCAGTACTTC

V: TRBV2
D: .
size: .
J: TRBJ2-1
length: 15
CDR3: CASTKPLSSYNEQFF
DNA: TGTGCCAGCACCAAACCCTTAAGCTCCTACAATGAGCAGTTCTTC

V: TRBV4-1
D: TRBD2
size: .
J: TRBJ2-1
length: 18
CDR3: CASSQEASGGAAYNEQFF
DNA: TGCGCCAGCAGCCAAGAGGCTAGCGGGGGGGCCGCCTACAATGAGCAGTTCTTC

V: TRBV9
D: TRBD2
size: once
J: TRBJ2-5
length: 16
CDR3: CASSVGSGGYQETQYF
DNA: TGTGCCAGCAGCGTAGGTAGCGGGGGGTACCAAGAGACCCAGTACTTC

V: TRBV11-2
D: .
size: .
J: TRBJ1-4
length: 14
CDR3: CASSLGAGGEKLFF
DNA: TGTGCCAGCAGCTTAGGGGCGGGGGGTGAAAAACTGTTTTTT

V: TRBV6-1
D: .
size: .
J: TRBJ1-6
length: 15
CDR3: CASSEAGRAGQALHF
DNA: TGTGCCAGCAGTGAAGCGGGAAGGGCGGGACAAGCCCTCCACTTT

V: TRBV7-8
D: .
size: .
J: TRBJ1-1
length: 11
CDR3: CASSLASGAFF
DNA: TGTGCCAGCAGCTTAGCATCTGGAGCTTTCTTT

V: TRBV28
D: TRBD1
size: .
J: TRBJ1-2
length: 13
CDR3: CASSLAGGRGYTF
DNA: TGTGCCAGCAGTTTAGCAGGGGGTCGAGGCTACACCTTC

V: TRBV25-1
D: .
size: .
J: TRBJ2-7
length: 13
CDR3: CASRDRRVDEQYF
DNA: TGTGCCAGCAGGGACAGACGGGTCGACGAGCAGTACTTC

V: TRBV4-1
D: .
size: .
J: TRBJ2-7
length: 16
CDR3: CASSQVQGLGGYEQYF
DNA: TGCGCCAGCAGCCAGGTACAGGGCCTAGGCGGTTACGAGCAGTACTTC

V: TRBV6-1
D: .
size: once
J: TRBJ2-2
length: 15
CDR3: CASSETVVNTGELFF
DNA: TGTGCCAGCAGTGAGACAGTCGTGAACACCGGGGAGCTGTTTTTT

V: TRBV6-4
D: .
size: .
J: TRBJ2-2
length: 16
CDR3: CASSDSEGRNTGELFF
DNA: TGTGCCAGCAGTGACTCAGAGGGACGTAACACCGGGGAGCTGTTTTTT

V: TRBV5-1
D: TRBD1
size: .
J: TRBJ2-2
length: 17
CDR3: CASSLGSGQGAAGELFF
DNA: TGCGCCAGCAGCTTGGGGAGCGGACAGGGGGCCGCCGGGGAGCTGTTTTTT

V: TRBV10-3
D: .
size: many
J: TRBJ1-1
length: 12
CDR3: CAIRGGNTEAFF
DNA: TGTGCCATCAGGGGAGGGAACACTGAAGCTTTCTTT

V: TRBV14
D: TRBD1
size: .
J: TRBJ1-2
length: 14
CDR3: CASSRGQGNYGYTF
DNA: TGTGCCAGCAGCCGCGGACAGGGAAACTATGGCTACACCTTC

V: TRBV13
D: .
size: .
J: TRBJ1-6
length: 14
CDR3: CASSSGAGSSPLHF
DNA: TGTGCCAGCAGCTCGGGGGCAGGGTCTTCACCCCTCCACTTT

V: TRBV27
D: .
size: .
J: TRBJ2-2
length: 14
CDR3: CASTGQNHTGELFF
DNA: TGTGCCAGCACTGGACAGAATCACACCGGGGAGCTGTTTTTT

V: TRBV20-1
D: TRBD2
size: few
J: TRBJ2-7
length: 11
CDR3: CSAREGYEQYF
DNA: TGCAGTGCCAGGGAGGGGTACGAGCAGTACTTC

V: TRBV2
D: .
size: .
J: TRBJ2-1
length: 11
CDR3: CASHSYNEQFF
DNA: TGTGCCAGCCACTCCTACAATGAGCAGTTCTTC

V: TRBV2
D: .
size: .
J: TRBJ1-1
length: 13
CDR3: CASSGQLDTEAFF
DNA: TGTGCCAGCAGTGGACAGTTGGACACTGAAGCTTTCTTT

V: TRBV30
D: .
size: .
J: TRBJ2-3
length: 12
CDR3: CAWSFLYNTQYF
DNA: TGTGCCTGGAGTTTCCTCTACAATACGCAGTATTTT

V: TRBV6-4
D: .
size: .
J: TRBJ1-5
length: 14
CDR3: CASSETQGNQPQHF
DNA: TGTGCCAGCAGTGAAACCCAGGGGAATCAGCCCCAGCATTTT